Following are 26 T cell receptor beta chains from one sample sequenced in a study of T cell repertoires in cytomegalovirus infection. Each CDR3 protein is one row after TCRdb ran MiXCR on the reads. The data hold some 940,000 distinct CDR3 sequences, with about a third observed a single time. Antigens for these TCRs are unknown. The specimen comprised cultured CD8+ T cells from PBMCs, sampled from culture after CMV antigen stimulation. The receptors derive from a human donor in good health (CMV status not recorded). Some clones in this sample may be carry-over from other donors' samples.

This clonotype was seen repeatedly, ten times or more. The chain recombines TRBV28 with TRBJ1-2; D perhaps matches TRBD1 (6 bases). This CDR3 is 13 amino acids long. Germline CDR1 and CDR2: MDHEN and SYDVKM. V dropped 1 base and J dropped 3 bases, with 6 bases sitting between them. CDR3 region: CASSLYRDYGYTF. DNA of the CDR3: TGTGCCAGCAGTTTATACAGGGACTATGGCTACACCTTC.

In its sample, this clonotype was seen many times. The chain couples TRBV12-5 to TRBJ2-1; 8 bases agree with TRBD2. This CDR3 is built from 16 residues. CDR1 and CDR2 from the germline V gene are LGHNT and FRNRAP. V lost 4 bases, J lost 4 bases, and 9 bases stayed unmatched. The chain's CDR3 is CASGSKAGGTYNEQFF. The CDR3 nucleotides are TGTGCTAGTGGTTCCAAGGCGGGGGGCACATACAATGAGCAGTTCTTC.

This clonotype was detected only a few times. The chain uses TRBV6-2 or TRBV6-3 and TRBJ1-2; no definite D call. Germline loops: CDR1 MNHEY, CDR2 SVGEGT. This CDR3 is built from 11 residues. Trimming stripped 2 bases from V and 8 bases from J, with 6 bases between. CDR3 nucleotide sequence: TGTGCCAGCAGTTACGGCGAGGGCTACACCTTC. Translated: CASSYGEGYTF.

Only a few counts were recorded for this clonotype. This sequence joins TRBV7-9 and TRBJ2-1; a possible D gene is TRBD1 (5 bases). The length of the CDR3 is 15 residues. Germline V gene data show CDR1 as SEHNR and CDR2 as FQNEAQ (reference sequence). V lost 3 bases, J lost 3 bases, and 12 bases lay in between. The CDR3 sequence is CASSFRTGNYNEQFF. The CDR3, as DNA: TGTGCCAGCAGCTTCCGAACAGGAAACTACAATGAGCAGTTCTTC. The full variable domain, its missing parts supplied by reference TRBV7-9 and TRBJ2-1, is DTGVSQNPRHKITKRGQNVTFRCDPISEHNRLYWYRQTLGQGPEFLTYFQNEAQLEKSRLLSDRFSAERPKGSFSTLEIQRTEQGDSAMYLCASSFRTGNYNEQFFGPGTRLTVL.

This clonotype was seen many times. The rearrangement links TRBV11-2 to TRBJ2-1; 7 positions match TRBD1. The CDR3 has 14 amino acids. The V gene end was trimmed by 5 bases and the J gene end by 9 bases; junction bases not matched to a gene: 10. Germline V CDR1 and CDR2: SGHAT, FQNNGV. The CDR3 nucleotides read TGTGCCAGCAGCCCGACGACAGGGAAGACTGAGCAGTTCTTC. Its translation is CASSPTTGKTEQFF.

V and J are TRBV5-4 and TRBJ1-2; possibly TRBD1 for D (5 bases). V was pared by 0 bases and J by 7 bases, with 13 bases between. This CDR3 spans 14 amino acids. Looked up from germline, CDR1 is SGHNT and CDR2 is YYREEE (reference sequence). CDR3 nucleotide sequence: TGTGCCAGCAGCTTGGCCCCGGGGACGGGTGGCTACACCTTC. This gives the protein CASSLAPGTGGYTF. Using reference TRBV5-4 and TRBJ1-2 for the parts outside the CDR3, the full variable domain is ETGVTQSPTHLIKTRGQQVTLRCSSQSGHNTVSWYQQALGQGPQFIFQYYREEENGRGNFPPRFSGLQFPNYSSELNVNALELDDSALYLCASSLAPGTGGYTFGSGTRLTVV.

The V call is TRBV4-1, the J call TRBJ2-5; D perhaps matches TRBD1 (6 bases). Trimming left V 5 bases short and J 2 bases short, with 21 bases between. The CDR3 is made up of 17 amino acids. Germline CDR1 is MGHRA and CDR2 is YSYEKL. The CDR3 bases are TGCGCCAGCAGCAAAGGGACAACTCAGCCCTATCAAGAGACCCAGTACTTC. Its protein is CASSKGTTQPYQETQYF.

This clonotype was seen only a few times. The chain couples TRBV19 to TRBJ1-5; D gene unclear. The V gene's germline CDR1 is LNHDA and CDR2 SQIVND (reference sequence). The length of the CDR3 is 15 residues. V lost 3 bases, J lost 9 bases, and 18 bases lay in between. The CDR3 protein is CASSMDGYQRRPQHF. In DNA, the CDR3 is TGTGCCAGTAGTATGGATGGGTATCAGCGTCGGCCCCAGCATTTT.

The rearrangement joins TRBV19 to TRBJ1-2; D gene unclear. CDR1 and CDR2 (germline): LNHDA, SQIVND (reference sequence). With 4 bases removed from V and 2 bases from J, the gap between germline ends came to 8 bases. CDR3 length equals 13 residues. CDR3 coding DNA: TGTGCCAGTAGTACGACGATAAACTATGGCTACACCTTC. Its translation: CASSTTINYGYTF.

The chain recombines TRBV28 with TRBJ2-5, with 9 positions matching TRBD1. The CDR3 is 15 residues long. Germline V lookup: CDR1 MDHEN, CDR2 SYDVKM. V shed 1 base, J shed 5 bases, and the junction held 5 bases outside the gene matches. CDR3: CASSLFSDRGETQYF. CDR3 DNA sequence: TGTGCCAGCAGTTTATTCTCCGACAGGGGGGAGACCCAGTACTTC.

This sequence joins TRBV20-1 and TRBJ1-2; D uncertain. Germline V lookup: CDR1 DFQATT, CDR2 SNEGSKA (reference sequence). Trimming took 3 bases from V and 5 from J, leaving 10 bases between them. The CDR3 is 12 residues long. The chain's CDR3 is CSASEQSYGYTF. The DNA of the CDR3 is TGCAGTGCTAGTGAACAGTCATATGGCTACACCTTC.

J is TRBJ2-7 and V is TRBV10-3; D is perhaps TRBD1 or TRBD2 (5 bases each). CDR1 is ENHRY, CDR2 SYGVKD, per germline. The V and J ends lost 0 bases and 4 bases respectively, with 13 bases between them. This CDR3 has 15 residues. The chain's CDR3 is CAISESGTAGYEQYF. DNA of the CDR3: TGTGCCATCAGTGAGTCGGGGACGGCAGGGTACGAGCAGTACTTC.

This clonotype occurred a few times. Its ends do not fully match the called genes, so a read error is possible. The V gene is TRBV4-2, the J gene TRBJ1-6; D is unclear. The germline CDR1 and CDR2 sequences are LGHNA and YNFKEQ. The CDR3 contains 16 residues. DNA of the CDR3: TGTGCCAGTAGCCAAGAGCGCTGGTCCTATAATTCACCCCTCCACTTT. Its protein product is CASSQERWSYNSPLHF.

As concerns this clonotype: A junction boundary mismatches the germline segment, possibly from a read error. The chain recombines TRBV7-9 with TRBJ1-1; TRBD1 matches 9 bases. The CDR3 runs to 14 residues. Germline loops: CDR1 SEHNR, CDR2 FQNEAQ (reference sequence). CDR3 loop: CANSSGQGFPEAFF. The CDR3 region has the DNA TGTGCCAACAGCTCGGGACAGGGTTTCCCTGAAGCTTTCTTT.

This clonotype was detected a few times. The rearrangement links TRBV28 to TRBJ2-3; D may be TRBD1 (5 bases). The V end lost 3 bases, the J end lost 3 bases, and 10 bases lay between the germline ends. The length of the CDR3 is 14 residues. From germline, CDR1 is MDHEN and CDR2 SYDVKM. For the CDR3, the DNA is TGTGCCAGCAGTTTCTCCAGGGCTACAGATACGCAGTATTTT. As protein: CASSFSRATDTQYF.

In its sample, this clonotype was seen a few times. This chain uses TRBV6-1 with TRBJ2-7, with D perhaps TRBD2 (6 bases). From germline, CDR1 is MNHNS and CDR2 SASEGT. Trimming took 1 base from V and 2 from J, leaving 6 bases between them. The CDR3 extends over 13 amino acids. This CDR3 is CASSEGGAYEQYV. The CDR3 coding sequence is TGTGCCAGCAGTGAAGGGGGGGCCTACGAGCAGTACGTC.

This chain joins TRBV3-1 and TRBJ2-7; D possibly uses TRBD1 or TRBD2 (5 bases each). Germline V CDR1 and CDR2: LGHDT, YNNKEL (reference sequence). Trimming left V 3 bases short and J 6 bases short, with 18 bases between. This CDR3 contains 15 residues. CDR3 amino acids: CASSHGTAGMGEQYV. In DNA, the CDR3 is TGTGCCAGCAGCCACGGGACGGCGGGTATGGGCGAGCAGTACGTC.

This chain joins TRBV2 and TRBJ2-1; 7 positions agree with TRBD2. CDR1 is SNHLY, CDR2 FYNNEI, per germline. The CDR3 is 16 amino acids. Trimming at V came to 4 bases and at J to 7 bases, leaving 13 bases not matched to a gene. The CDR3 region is CASSGTSGGSMNEQFF. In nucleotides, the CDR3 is TGTGCCAGCAGTGGGACTAGTGGGGGGTCGATGAATGAGCAGTTCTTC.

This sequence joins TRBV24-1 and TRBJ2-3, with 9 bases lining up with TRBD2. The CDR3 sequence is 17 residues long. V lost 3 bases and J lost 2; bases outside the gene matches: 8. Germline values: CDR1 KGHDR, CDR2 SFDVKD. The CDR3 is CATSDTQRGAYTDTQYF. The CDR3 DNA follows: TGTGCCACCAGTGATACCCAGCGGGGGGCCTACACAGATACGCAGTATTTT.

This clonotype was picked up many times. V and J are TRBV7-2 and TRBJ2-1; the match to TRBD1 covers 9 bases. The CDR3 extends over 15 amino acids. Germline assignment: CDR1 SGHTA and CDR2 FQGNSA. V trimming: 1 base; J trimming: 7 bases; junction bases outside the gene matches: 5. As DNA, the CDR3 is TGTGCCAGCAGCTTAGGATTGACAGGGGGGAATGAGCAGTTCTTC. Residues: CASSLGLTGGNEQFF.

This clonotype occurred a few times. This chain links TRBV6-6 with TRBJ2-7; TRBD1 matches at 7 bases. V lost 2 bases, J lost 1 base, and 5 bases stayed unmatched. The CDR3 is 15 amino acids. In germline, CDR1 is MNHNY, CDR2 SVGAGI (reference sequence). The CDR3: CASSYPTGESYEQYF. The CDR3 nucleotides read TGTGCCAGCAGTTACCCTACAGGGGAATCCTACGAGCAGTACTTC.

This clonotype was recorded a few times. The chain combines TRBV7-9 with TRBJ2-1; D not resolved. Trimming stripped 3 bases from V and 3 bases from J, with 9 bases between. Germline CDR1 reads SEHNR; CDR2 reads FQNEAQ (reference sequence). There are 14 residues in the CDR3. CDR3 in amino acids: CASSLTEFYNEQFF. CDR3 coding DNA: TGTGCCAGCAGCTTGACGGAGTTCTACAATGAGCAGTTCTTC.

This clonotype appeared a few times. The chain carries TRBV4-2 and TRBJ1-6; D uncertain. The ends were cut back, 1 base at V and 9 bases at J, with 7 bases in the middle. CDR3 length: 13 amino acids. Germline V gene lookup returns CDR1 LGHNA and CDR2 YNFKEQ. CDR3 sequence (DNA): TGTGCCAGCAGCCAAGTCGAGCTTTCACCCCTCCACTTT. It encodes CASSQVELSPLHF.

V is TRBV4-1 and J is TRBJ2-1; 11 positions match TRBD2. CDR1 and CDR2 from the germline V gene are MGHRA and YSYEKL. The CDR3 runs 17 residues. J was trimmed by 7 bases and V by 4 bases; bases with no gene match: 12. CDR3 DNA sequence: TGCGCCAGCAGCCTTACCCTAGCGGGGGGTTTGAGGAATGAGCAGTTCTTC. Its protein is CASSLTLAGGLRNEQFF.

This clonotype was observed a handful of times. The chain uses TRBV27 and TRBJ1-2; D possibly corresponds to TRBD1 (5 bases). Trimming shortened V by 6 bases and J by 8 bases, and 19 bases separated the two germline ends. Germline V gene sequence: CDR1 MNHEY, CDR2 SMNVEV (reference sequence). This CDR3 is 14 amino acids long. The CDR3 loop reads CASRPQVQIRGYTF. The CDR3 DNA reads TGTGCCAGCAGGCCACAGGTTCAAATTCGGGGCTACACCTTC.

CDR3 nucleotide sequence: TGCGCCAGCAGCCGGACAGGGAATATTAATCGCGACACTGAAGCTTTCTTT. Its translation: CASSRTGNINRDTEAFF. V usage is TRBV5-1 and J usage is TRBJ1-1, with 8 bases aligning to TRBD1. The CDR3 loop spans 17 amino acids. Per the germline V gene, CDR1 is SGHRS and CDR2 is YFSETQ. V trimming: 4 bases; J trimming: 3 bases; junction bases outside the gene matches: 14.